The rows below give T cell receptor beta chains drawn from one sample of a study of T cells in Graves' hyperthyroidism and ophthalmopathy. From the multiplex PCR reads, TCRdb called clonotypes with MiXCR, one entry per CDR3 protein. This sample has some 770,000 distinct CDR3 sequences; around 17% occur once, and the top ten carry around 8%. Sample: blood. These receptors were obtained from a man between 18 and 35 years old with Graves' hyperthyroidism. Both conserved end residues are part of each CDR3. Fields, in order: V gene, J gene, CDR3 length, D gene, clone size, CDR3 protein, CDR3 DNA. D genes are given only for firm matches. Not all rows give a size; the values are once, few, many and, for expanded clones, a class.

V gene: TRBV5-5; J gene: TRBJ1-3; CDR3 length: 15; D gene: -; clone size: few; CDR3 protein: CASSLDSALGNTIYF; CDR3 DNA: TGTGCCAGCAGCTTGGATTCTGCGCTTGGAAACACCATATATTTT
V gene: TRBV6-2/TRBV6-3; J gene: TRBJ2-5; CDR3 length: 14; D gene: -; clone size: -; CDR3 protein: CASSLRLGEETQYF; CDR3 DNA: TGTGCCAGCAGCCTTAGACTAGGGGAAGAGACCCAGTACTTC
V gene: TRBV6-6; J gene: TRBJ2-1; CDR3 length: 15; D gene: -; clone size: -; CDR3 protein: CASSYWQGSYNEQFF; CDR3 DNA: TGTGCCAGCAGTTACTGGCAGGGTTCCTACAATGAGCAGTTCTTC
V gene: TRBV4-1; J gene: TRBJ2-7; CDR3 length: 16; D gene: -; clone size: -; CDR3 protein: CASSQGLLGGTYEQYF; CDR3 DNA: TGTGCCAGCAGCCAGGGTCTTTTGGGAGGCACCTACGAGCAGTACTTC
V gene: TRBV6-1; J gene: TRBJ2-7; CDR3 length: 14; D gene: -; clone size: once; CDR3 protein: CASRELGLNYEQYF; CDR3 DNA: TGTGCCAGCAGAGAGCTGGGTCTAAACTACGAGCAGTACTTC
V gene: TRBV19; J gene: TRBJ2-1; CDR3 length: 14; D gene: TRBD2; clone size: -; CDR3 protein: CASSGLADYNEQFF; CDR3 DNA: TGTGCCAGTAGTGGACTAGCGGATTACAATGAGCAGTTCTTC
V gene: TRBV29-1; J gene: TRBJ2-7; CDR3 length: 14; D gene: -; clone size: -; CDR3 protein: CSVEDQGTPYEQYF; CDR3 DNA: TGCAGCGTTGAAGATCAGGGAACCCCCTACGAGCAGTACTTC
V gene: TRBV29-1; J gene: TRBJ1-1; CDR3 length: 15; D gene: -; clone size: -; CDR3 protein: CSVDLWDVGNTEAFF; CDR3 DNA: TGCAGCGTTGATTTATGGGACGTGGGGAACACTGAAGCTTTCTTT
V gene: TRBV5-5; J gene: TRBJ2-5; CDR3 length: 13; D gene: -; clone size: many; CDR3 protein: CASRGDLTETQYF; CDR3 DNA: TGTGCCAGCAGGGGGGACCTGACAGAGACCCAGTACTTC
V gene: TRBV5-4; J gene: TRBJ2-5; CDR3 length: 17; D gene: -; clone size: -; CDR3 protein: CASSTRRAQLLQETQYF; CDR3 DNA: TGTGCCAGCAGCACCCGACGGGCCCAGCTGCTGCAAGAGACCCAGTACTTC
V gene: TRBV4-1; J gene: TRBJ2-7; CDR3 length: 14; D gene: TRBD1; clone size: few; CDR3 protein: CASSQADRGYEQYF; CDR3 DNA: TGCGCCAGCAGCCAAGCGGACAGGGGCTACGAGCAGTACTTC
V gene: TRBV4-1; J gene: TRBJ2-5; CDR3 length: 16; D gene: TRBD2; clone size: -; CDR3 protein: CASSQEGTSGTKTQYF; CDR3 DNA: TGCGCCAGCAGCCAAGAAGGGACTAGCGGGACTAAGACCCAGTACTTC
V gene: TRBV6-2/TRBV6-3; J gene: TRBJ2-2; CDR3 length: 14; D gene: -; clone size: many; CDR3 protein: CASSIGGRPGELFF; CDR3 DNA: TGTGCCAGCAGTATCGGAGGCAGGCCCGGGGAGCTGTTTTTT
V gene: TRBV28; J gene: TRBJ2-3; CDR3 length: 19; D gene: -; clone size: -; CDR3 protein: CASSPPSGGYTPSTDTQYF; CDR3 DNA: TGTGCCAGCAGTCCCCCTTCTGGCGGGTACACACCCAGCACAGATACGCAGTATTTT
V gene: TRBV9; J gene: TRBJ2-2; CDR3 length: 15; D gene: -; clone size: few; CDR3 protein: CASSGHESNTGELFF; CDR3 DNA: TGTGCCAGCAGCGGACACGAGTCAAACACCGGGGAGCTGTTTTTT
V gene: TRBV20-1; J gene: TRBJ1-5; CDR3 length: 12; D gene: -; clone size: few; CDR3 protein: CSARDPREAQHF; CDR3 DNA: TGCAGTGCTAGAGATCCTCGGGAGGCCCAGCATTTT
V gene: TRBV4-1; J gene: TRBJ2-2; CDR3 length: 15; D gene: -; clone size: few; CDR3 protein: CATSEGGANTGELFF; CDR3 DNA: TGCGCCACCTCGGAGGGAGGCGCGAACACCGGGGAGCTGTTTTTT
V gene: TRBV18; J gene: TRBJ1-1; CDR3 length: 15; D gene: TRBD1; clone size: -; CDR3 protein: CASSPGIGGLTEAFF; CDR3 DNA: TGTGCCAGCTCACCGGGGATAGGGGGCTTGACTGAAGCTTTCTTT